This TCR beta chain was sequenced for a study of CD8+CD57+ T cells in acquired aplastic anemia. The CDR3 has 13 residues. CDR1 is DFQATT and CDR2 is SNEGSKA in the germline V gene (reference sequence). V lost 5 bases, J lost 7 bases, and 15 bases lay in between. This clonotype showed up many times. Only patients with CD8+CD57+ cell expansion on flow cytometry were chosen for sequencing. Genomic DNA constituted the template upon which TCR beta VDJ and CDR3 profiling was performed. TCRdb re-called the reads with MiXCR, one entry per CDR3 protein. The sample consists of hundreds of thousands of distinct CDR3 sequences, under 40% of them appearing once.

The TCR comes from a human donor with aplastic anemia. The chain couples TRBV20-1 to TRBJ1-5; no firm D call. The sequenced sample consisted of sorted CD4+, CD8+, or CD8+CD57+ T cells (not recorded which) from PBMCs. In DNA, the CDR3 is TGCAGTGCTCTAAGGCGTGTGGGACAGCCCCAGCATTTT. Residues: CSALRRVGQPQHF.